This T cell receptor (beta chain) was captured by sequencing in a study of T cells in Graves' hyperthyroidism and ophthalmopathy. Uncontrolled infection, other autoimmune disease, pregnancy or lactation excluded patients. The V gene lost 6 bases and the J gene lost 2 bases, with 11 bases spanning the gap. The CDR3 has 14 residues. RNA transcripts yielded amplified TCR beta CDR3 regions. HTBI primers were the set used in a first-round RT-PCR of the TCR CDR3. TCRdb re-called the multiplex PCR reads through MiXCR, storing one row per CDR3 protein. The table has about 380,000 distinct CDR3 sequences, roughly 20% seen once. The table lists this clonotype with many counts.

The receptor's source is a man aged 18 to 29 with Graves' ophthalmopathy. Material for sequencing was blood. The chain recombines TRBV12-3 or TRBV12-4 with TRBJ1-3; perhaps TRBD1 as D (6 bases). For the CDR3, the DNA is TGTGCCAGCAGCCTACAGGGCCCTGGAAACACCATATATTTT. Translating gives CASSLQGPGNTIYF.